This is a list of T cell receptor beta chains from one sample in a study of PD-1 blockade in classical Hodgkin lymphoma. Repertoires were generated with immunoSEQ multiplex PCR, while TCRdb's copy carries only in-frame clones and drops some. The table records about 97,000 clones, around 89% of them present only once. Here the sequenced sample was peripheral blood mononuclear cells (PBMCs), taken before the second cycle of nivolumab. These receptors all come from a human donor with classical Hodgkin lymphoma. CDR3s include the opening cysteine and the closing phenylalanine or tryptophan. The D gene is left open where the match is weak. Rows give clone size only sometimes, using once, few, many, or a class for an expanded clone.

TRBV7-8,.,TRBJ2-7,.,TGTGCCAGCAGCTTACTCGGGGGACTGCCCCCGAAGTTGGACTTC,CASSLLGGLPPKLDF
TRBV19,.,TRBJ2-3,.,TGTGCCAGCTCAGGGGTGGCCACAGATACGCAGTATTTT,CASSGVATDTQYF
TRBV2,TRBD1,TRBJ1-6,.,TGTGCCAGCAGTGAGGACAGGTTCGGATCACCCCTCCACTTT,CASSEDRFGSPLHF
TRBV6-5,TRBD1,TRBJ1-2,.,TGTGCCAGCAGTCGCTCGGACAGGGATGAACGTGGCTACACCTTC,CASSRSDRDERGYTF
TRBV30,TRBD2,TRBJ2-1,once,TGTGCCTGGAGTTCTAGCGGGGGGGCTTACAATGAGCAGTTCTTC,CAWSSSGGAYNEQFF
TRBV18,TRBD2,TRBJ2-3,.,TGTGCCAGCTCACCACTACCTAGCGGGGGGCACACAGATACGCAGTATTTT,CASSPLPSGGHTDTQYF
TRBV9,.,TRBJ2-5,.,TGTGCCAGCAGCGTAGGCGCGGAATTGGAGACCCAGTACTTC,CASSVGAELETQYF
TRBV9,TRBD2,TRBJ2-3,once,TGTGCCAGCAGCGTCCCGGGACTAGCGGGGGGGCCCACAGATACGCAGTATTTT,CASSVPGLAGGPTDTQYF
TRBV14,TRBD2,TRBJ2-3,.,TGTGCCAGCAGCCGTTCGGTCGGGGGGATAGATACGCAGTATTTT,CASSRSVGGIDTQYF
TRBV19,.,TRBJ2-7,.,TGTGCCAGTAGTACCCCTGGGGCGGCCGACGAGCAGTACTTC,CASSTPGAADEQYF
TRBV5-1,TRBD1,TRBJ2-5,.,TGCGCCAGCAGCTTGGGGGACAGGCAAGAGACCCAGTACTTC,CASSLGDRQETQYF
TRBV29-1,TRBD1,TRBJ2-2,.,TGCAGCGTGCGGACAGGAGCGAACACCGGGGAGCTGTTTTTT,CSVRTGANTGELFF
TRBV7-9,TRBD1,TRBJ2-7,.,TGTGCCAGCAGCTTAGCCGGGACAGGGGGCGCCAGGGAGCAGTACTTC,CASSLAGTGGAREQYF
TRBV5-6,.,TRBJ1-1,.,TGTGCCAGCAACTTCGGTTCAGGGTACACTGAAGCTTTCTTT,CASNFGSGYTEAFF
TRBV5-1,.,TRBJ1-1,.,TGCGCCAGCAGGTACGCAGCAATCATGAACACTGAAGCTTTCTTT,CASRYAAIMNTEAFF
TRBV10-1,.,TRBJ1-1,.,TGCGCCAGCAGTGAGTCGATAGGGGGGAACACTGAAGCTTTCTTT,CASSESIGGNTEAFF
TRBV7-6,.,TRBJ2-7,.,TGTGCCAGCAGCCGCCTGGATGGGACTCCAGCCTACGAGCAGTACTTC,CASSRLDGTPAYEQYF
TRBV7-2,.,TRBJ2-5,.,TGTGCCAGCTCCCGGCGGGCCGGCGGAGAGACCCAGTACTTC,CASSRRAGGETQYF
TRBV30,.,TRBJ2-7,.,TGTGCCTGGAGACATTCAGGGATAGGGCGCTACGAGCAGTACTTC,CAWRHSGIGRYEQYF
TRBV5-1,.,TRBJ1-1,.,TGCGCCAGCAGCTTCTCGGGGGTGGGTGAAGCTTTCTTT,CASSFSGVGEAFF
TRBV18,.,TRBJ1-2,.,TGTGCCAGCTCACCACCGACCAGGGCAGGCTACACCTTC,CASSPPTRAGYTF
TRBV6-5,.,TRBJ1-1,.,TGTGCCAGCAGCCCAAACCAGGGCGGGAACACTGAAGCTTTCTTT,CASSPNQGGNTEAFF
TRBV29-1,TRBD1,TRBJ1-2,few,TGCAGCATTAAGACAGGGCCATTCTATGGCTACACCTTC,CSIKTGPFYGYTF
TRBV30,.,TRBJ1-5,.,TGTGCCTGGAGTGCACAGGAAGATCAGCCCCAGCATTTT,CAWSAQEDQPQHF
TRBV14,.,TRBJ1-3,.,TGTGCCAGTCAACAGGGTGCGGGAAACACCATATATTTT,CASQQGAGNTIYF
TRBV7-8,TRBD1,TRBJ1-5,.,TGTGCCAGCAGCGTGGACAGGCTGAGTCAGCCCCAGCATTTT,CASSVDRLSQPQHF
TRBV5-6,.,TRBJ2-7,.,TGTGCCAGCAGCATGAAACAGGGTCTCAATTTACCCGAGCAGTACTTC,CASSMKQGLNLPEQYF
TRBV5-1,TRBD1,TRBJ1-2,.,TGCGCCAGCAGCTTGGTTTCAGGGGGGGACTATGGCTACACCTTC,CASSLVSGGDYGYTF
TRBV30,.,TRBJ1-6,.,TGTGCCTGGAGCGTGTCCCTTTGGAGTTCACCCCTCCACTTT,CAWSVSLWSSPLHF
TRBV5-1,TRBD1,TRBJ1-1,.,TGCGCCAGCAGCTCAACAGGGGTGACTGAAGCTTTCTTT,CASSSTGVTEAFF
TRBV9,.,TRBJ2-4,.,TGTGCCAGCAGCCCCCAGGGGGGGGTGTCGGCCAAAAACATTCAGTACTTC,CASSPQGGVSAKNIQYF
TRBV6-1,TRBD1,TRBJ1-2,.,TGTGCCAGCAGGGGAGACAGGGCGGGTGGCTACACCTTC,CASRGDRAGGYTF
TRBV7-2,TRBD1,TRBJ2-7,.,TGTGCCAGCAGCCCATGGACAGGGGACTCCTACGAGCAGTACTTC,CASSPWTGDSYEQYF
TRBV6-1,.,TRBJ1-1,.,TGTGCCAGCAGTGGAGGGGTGAACACTGAAGCTTTCTTT,CASSGGVNTEAFF
TRBV4-3,.,TRBJ2-3,.,TGCGCCAGCAGCCAAGATCGGGGTAGCACAGATACGCAGTATTTT,CASSQDRGSTDTQYF
TRBV10-2,TRBD2,TRBJ2-3,.,TGCGCCAGCAGTGAGTACCCTAGCGGGGAGGCTACGCAGTATTTT,CASSEYPSGEATQYF
TRBV5-1,.,TRBJ2-7,.,TGCGCCAGCAGCTTGGGACAGACCACCTACGAGCAGTACTTC,CASSLGQTTYEQYF
TRBV5-1,TRBD1,TRBJ1-2,.,TGCGCCAGCAGTCCAGGGGACAGGGGTTTTAGTGGCTACACCTTC,CASSPGDRGFSGYTF
TRBV6-6,.,TRBJ2-1,.,TGTGCCAGCAGTGACGGGAATTACAATGAGCAGTTCTTC,CASSDGNYNEQFF
TRBV4-3,TRBD2,TRBJ2-1,.,TGCGCCAGCAGCCGCGAGGGACTAGCTGTCGATGAGCAGTTCTTC,CASSREGLAVDEQFF
TRBV4-3,.,TRBJ2-1,.,TGCGCCAGCAGCCAAGATTCCGGCTCCTACAATGAGCAGTTCTTC,CASSQDSGSYNEQFF
TRBV6-6,TRBD1,TRBJ2-5,once,TGTGCCACCAAAAAAACAGGGGTAGAGACCCAGTACTTC,CATKKTGVETQYF
TRBV6-1,TRBD2,TRBJ2-7,.,TGTGCCAGCAGTGACGCGGGACTAGCGGGCTCCTACGAGCAGTACTTC,CASSDAGLAGSYEQYF
TRBV7-9,TRBD1,TRBJ1-2,.,TGTGCCAGCAGCCGGGACAGAAACTATGGCTACACCTTC,CASSRDRNYGYTF
TRBV7-6,.,TRBJ1-1,.,TGTGCCAGCAGCTCACGACCGGGACAGAACACTGAAGCTTTCTTT,CASSSRPGQNTEAFF
TRBV19,.,TRBJ1-5,.,TGTGCCAGTAGTATCACTCGAACGACTAATCAGCCCCAGCATTTT,CASSITRTTNQPQHF
TRBV10-1,.,TRBJ2-2,.,TGCGCCAGCAGTGAGTCGTCTTCGGGGGTAGATAGTTTCCGGGAGCTGTTTTTT,CASSESSSGVDSFRELFF
TRBV11-2,.,TRBJ2-7,few,TGTGCCAGCAGCTTCGGGAAGGGGTACGAGCAGTACTTC,CASSFGKGYEQYF
TRBV29-1,.,TRBJ2-5,.,TGCAGCGTTGGGACTTTACAAGAGACCCAGTACTTC,CSVGTLQETQYF
TRBV28,.,TRBJ2-2,.,TGTGCCAGCAGCCAAGTAAACCCAGACGCGAACACCGGGGAGCTGTTTTTT,CASSQVNPDANTGELFF
TRBV13,TRBD1,TRBJ2-4,.,TGTGCCAGCAGCTTAGGGACAGGGGGCGCGAAGGACATTCAGTACTTC,CASSLGTGGAKDIQYF
TRBV6-6,.,TRBJ1-6,few,TGTGCCAGCAGTTACTCGCTGGCAAGTAATAATTCACCCCTCCACTTT,CASSYSLASNNSPLHF